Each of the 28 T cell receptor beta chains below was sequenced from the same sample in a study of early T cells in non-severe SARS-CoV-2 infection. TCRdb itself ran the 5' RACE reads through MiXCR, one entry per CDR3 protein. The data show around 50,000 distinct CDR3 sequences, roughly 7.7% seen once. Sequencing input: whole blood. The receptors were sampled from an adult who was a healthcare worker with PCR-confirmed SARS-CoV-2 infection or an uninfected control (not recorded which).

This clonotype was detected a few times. The CDR3 here is CASSLDLPGEQYF. CDR3 nucleotide sequence: TGTGCCAGCAGCTTAGACCTCCCGGGGGAGCAGTACTTC. The chain recombines TRBV7-9 with TRBJ2-7, with a tentative D call TRBD2 (5 bases). This CDR3 contains 13 residues. Germline CDR1 is SEHNR and CDR2 is FQNEAQ (reference sequence). V dropped 1 base and J dropped 7 bases, with 11 bases sitting between them.

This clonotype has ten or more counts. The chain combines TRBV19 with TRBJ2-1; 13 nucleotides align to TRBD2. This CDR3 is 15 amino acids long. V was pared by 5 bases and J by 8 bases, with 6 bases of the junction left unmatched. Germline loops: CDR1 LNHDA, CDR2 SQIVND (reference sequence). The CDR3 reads CASSGTSGGVYEQFF. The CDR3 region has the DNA TGTGCCAGTAGTGGAACTAGCGGGGGGGTTTATGAGCAGTTCTTC.

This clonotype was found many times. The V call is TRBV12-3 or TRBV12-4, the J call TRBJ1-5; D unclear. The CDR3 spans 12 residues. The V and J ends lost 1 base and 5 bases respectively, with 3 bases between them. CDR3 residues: CASSLDYQPQHF. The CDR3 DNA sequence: TGTGCCAGCAGTTTAGATTATCAGCCCCAGCATTTT.

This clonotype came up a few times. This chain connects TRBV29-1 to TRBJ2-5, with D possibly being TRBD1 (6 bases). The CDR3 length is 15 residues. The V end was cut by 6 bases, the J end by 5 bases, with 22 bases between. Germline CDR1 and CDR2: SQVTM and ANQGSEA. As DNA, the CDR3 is TGCAGCGTCACAGGGTCCCTGTCCTTGTTGGAGACCCAGTACTTC. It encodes CSVTGSLSLLETQYF.

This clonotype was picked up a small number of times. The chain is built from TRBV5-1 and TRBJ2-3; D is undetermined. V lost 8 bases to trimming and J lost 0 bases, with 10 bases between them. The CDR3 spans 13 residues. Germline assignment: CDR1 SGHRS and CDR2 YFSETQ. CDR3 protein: CASSEPSTDTQYF. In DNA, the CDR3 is TGCGCCAGTTCCGAACCTAGCACAGATACGCAGTATTTT.

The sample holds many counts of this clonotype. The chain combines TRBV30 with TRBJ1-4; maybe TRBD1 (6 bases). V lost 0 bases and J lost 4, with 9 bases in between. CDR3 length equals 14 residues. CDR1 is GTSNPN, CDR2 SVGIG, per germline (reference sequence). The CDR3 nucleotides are TGTGCCTGGAGTGTACAGGACAGTAATGAAAAACTGTTTTTT. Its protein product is CAWSVQDSNEKLFF.

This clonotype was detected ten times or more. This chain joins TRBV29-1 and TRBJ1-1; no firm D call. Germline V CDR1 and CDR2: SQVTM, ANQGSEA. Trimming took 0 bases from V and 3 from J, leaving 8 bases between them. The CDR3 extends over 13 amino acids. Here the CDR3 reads CSVEDGRYTEAFF. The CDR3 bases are TGCAGCGTTGAAGATGGTCGATACACTGAAGCTTTCTTT.

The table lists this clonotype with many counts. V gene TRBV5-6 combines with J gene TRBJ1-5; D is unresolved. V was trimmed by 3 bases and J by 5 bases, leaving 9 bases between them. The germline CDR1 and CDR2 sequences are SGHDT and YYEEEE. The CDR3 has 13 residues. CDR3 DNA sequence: TGTGCCAGCAGCTACCATTCAGATCAGCCCCAGCATTTT. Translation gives CASSYHSDQPQHF. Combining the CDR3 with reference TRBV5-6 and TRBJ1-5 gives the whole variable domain DAGVTQSPTHLIKTRGQQVTLRCSPKSGHDTVSWYQQALGQGPQFIFQYYEEEERQRGNFPDRFSGHQFPNYSSELNVNALLLGDSALYLCASSYHSDQPQHFGDGTRLSIL.

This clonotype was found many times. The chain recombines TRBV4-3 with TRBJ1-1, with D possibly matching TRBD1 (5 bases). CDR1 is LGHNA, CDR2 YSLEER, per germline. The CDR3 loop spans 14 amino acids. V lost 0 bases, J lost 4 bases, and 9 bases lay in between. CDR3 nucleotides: TGCGCCAGCAGCCAAGACAGGGAGGGCACTGAAGCTTTCTTT. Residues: CASSQDREGTEAFF.

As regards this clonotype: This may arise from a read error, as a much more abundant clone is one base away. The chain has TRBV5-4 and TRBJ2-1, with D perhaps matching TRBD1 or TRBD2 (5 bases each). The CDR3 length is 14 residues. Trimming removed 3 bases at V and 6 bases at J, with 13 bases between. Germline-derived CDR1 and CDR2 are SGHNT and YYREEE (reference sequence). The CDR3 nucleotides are TGTGCCAGCAGCTGGGGACGGGGAGTCAATGAGCAGTTCTTC. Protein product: CASSWGRGVNEQFF.

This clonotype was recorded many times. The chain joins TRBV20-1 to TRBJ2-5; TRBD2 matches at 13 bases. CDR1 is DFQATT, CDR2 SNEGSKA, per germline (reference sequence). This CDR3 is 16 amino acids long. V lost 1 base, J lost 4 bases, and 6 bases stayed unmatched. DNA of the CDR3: TGCAGTGCTAGAGGACTAGCGGGGGGATTGGGAGAGACCCAGTACTTC. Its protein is CSARGLAGGLGETQYF.

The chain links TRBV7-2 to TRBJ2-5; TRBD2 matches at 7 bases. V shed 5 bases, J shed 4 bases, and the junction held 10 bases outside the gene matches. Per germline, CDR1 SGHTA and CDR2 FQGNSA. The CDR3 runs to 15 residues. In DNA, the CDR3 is TGTGCCAGCAGCCCTACGGGGGGAAAATTAGAGACCCAGTACTTC. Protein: CASSPTGGKLETQYF. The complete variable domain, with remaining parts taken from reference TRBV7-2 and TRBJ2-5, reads GAGVSQSPSNKVTEKGKDVELRCDPISGHTALYWYRQSLGQGLEFLIYFQGNSAPDKSGLPSDRFSAERTGGSVSTLTIQRTQQEDSAVYLCASSPTGGKLETQYFGPGTRLLVL.

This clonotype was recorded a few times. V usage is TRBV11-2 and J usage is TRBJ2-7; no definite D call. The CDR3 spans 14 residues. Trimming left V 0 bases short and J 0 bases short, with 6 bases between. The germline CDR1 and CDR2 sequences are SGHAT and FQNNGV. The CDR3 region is CASSLDRYSYEQYF. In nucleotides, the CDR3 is TGTGCCAGCAGCTTAGATCGCTACTCCTACGAGCAGTACTTC.

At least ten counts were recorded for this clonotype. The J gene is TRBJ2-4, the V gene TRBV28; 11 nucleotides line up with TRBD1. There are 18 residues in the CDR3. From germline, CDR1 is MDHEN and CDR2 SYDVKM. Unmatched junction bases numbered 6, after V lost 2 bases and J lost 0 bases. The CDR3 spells CASSLIGTGGLAKNIQYF. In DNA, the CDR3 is TGTGCCAGCAGTTTAATCGGGACAGGGGGGTTAGCCAAAAACATTCAGTACTTC.

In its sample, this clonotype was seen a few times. Here the CDR3 reads CASSATLPRLGQGARNQPQHF. The DNA for the CDR3 is TGTGCCAGCTCAGCAACGCTGCCCCGATTAGGACAGGGGGCAAGAAATCAGCCCCAGCATTTT. The rearrangement links TRBV18 to TRBJ1-5; 11 nucleotides match TRBD1. Germline lookup yields CDR1 KGHSH and CDR2 LQKENI. With 5 bases clipped from V and 4 bases from J, the junction kept 22 bases outside the gene matches. This CDR3 region has 21 residues. Full variable domain (missing parts from reference TRBV18 and TRBJ1-5): NAGVMQNPRHLVRRRGQEARLRCSPMKGHSHVYWYRQLPEEGLKFMVYLQKENIIDESGMPKERFSAEFPKEGPSILRIQQVVRGDSAAYFCASSATLPRLGQGARNQPQHFGDGTRLSIL.

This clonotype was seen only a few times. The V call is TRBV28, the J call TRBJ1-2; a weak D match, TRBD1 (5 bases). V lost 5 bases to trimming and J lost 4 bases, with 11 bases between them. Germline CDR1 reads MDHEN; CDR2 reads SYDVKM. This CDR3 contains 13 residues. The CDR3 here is CASSPTGFYGYTF. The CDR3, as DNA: TGTGCCAGCAGTCCCACAGGATTCTATGGCTACACCTTC.

The CDR3 reads CASSKGRETQYF. The CDR3 region has the DNA TGTGCCAGCAGCAAAGGTAGAGAGACCCAGTACTTC. The V and J genes are TRBV21-1 and TRBJ2-5. TRBV21-1 is an annotated pseudogene. The CDR3 covers 12 residues.

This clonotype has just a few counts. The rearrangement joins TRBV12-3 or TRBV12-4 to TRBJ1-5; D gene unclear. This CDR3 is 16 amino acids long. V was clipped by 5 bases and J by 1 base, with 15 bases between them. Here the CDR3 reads CASSPGMTRSNQPQHF. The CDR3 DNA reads TGTGCCAGCAGTCCCGGAATGACAAGAAGCAATCAGCCCCAGCATTTT.

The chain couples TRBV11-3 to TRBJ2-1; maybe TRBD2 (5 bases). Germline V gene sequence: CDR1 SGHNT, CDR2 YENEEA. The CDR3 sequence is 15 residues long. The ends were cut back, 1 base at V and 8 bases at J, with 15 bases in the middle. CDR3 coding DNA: TGTGCCAGCAGCTTAGGGTCTAGCCCGAGGGATGAGCAGTTCTTC. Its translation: CASSLGSSPRDEQFF.

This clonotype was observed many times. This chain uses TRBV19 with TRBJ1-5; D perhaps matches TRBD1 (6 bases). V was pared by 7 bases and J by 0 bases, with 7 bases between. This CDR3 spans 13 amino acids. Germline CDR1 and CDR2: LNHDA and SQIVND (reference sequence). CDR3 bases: TGTGCCAGTAACAGGGATAGCAATCAGCCCCAGCATTTT. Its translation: CASNRDSNQPQHF.

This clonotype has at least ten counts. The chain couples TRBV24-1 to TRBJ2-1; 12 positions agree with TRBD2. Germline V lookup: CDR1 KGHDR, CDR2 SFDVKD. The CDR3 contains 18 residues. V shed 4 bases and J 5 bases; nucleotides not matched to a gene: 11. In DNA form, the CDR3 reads TGTGCCACCAGTGACCCTTCCCGGACTAGCGGGGCCCACAATGAGCAGTTCTTC. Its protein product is CATSDPSRTSGAHNEQFF.

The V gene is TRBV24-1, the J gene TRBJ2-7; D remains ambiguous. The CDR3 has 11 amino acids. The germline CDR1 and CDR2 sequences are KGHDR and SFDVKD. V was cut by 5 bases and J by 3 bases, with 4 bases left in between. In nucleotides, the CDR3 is TGTGCCACCAGTGTCGGCTACGAGCAGTACTTC. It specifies CATSVGYEQYF.

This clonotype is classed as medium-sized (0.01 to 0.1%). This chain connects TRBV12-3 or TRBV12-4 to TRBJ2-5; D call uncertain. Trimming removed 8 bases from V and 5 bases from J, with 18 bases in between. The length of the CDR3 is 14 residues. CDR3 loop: CASCIATPGETQYF. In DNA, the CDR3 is TGTGCCAGCTGTATCGCCACTCCGGGTGAGACCCAGTACTTC.

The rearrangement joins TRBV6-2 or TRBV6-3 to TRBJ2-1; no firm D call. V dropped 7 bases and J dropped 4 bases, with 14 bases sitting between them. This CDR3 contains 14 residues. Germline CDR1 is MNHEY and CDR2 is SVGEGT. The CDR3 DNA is TGTGCCAGCACCAAGATAGGATCTTACAATGAGCAGTTCTTC. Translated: CASTKIGSYNEQFF.

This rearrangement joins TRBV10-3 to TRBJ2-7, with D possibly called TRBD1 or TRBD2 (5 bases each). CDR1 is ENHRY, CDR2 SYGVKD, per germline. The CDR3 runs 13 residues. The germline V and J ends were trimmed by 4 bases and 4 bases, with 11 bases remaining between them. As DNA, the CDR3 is TGTGCCATCAGTGCCGGGACGGGTTACGAGCAGTACTTC. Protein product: CAISAGTGYEQYF.

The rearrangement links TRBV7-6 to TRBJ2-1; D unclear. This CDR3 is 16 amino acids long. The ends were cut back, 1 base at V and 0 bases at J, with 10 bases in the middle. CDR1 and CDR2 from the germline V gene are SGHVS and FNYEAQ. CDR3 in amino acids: CASSLVSAFSYNEQFF. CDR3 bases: TGTGCCAGCAGCTTAGTTTCGGCCTTCTCCTACAATGAGCAGTTCTTC.

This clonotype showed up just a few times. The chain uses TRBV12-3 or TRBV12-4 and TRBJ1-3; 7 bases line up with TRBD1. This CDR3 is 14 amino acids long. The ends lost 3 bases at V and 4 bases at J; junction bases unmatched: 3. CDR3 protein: CASSLRGLGNTIYF. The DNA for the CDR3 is TGTGCCAGCAGTTTGAGGGGGCTAGGAAACACCATATATTTT.

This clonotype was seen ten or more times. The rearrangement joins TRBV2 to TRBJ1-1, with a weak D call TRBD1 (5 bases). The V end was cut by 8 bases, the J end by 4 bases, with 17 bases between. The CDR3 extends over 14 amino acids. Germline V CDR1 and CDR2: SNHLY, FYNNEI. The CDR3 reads CASGATHRGTEAFF. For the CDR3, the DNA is TGTGCCAGCGGGGCGACACACCGAGGCACTGAAGCTTTCTTT.